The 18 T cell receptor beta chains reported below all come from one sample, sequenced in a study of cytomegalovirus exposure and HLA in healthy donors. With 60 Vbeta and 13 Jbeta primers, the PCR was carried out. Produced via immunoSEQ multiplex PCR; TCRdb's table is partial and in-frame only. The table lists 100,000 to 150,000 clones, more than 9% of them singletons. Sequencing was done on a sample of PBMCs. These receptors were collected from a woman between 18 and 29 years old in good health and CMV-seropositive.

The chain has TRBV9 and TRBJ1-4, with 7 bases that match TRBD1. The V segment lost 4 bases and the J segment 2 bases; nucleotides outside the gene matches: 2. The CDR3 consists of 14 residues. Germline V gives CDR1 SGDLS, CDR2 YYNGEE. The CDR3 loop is CASSPGQTNEKLFF. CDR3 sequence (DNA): TGTGCCAGCAGCCCGGGACAGACTAATGAAAAACTGTTTTTT.

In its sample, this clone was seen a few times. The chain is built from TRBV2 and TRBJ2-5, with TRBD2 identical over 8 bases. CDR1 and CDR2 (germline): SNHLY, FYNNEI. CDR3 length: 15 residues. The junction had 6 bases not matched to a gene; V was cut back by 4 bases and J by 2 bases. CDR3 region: CASSGVAGLQETQYF. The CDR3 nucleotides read TGTGCCAGCAGTGGAGTAGCGGGATTGCAAGAGACCCAGTACTTC.

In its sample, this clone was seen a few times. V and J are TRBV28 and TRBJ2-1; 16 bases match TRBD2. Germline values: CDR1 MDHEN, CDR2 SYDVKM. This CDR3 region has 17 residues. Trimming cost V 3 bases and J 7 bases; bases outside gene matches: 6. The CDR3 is CASSLRQGLAGGNEQFF. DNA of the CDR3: TGTGCCAGCAGTTTGAGACAGGGACTAGCGGGAGGGAATGAGCAGTTCTTC.

The chain's CDR3 is CASSLGVQQYF. DNA of the CDR3: TGTGCCAGCAGCTTAGGCGTGCAGCAGTACTTC. The chain uses TRBV7-8 and TRBJ2-7; D uncertain. V was clipped by 1 base and J by 8 bases, with 6 bases between them. This CDR3 comprises 11 residues. Per germline, CDR1 SGHVS and CDR2 FQNEAQ.

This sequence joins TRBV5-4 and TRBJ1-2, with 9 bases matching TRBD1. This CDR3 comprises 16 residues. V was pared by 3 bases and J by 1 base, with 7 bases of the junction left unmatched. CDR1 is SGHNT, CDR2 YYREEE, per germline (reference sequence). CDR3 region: CASSYTGTGYNYGYTF. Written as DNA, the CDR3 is TGTGCCAGCAGCTATACCGGGACAGGGTATAACTATGGCTACACCTTC.

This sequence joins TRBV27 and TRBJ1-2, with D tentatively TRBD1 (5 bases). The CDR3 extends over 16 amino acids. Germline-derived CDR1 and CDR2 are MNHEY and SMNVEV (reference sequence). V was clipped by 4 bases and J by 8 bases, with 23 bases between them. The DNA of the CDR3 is TGTGCCAGCAGTTCCGAAATTAGACGGACATTAGGGGGCTACACCTTC. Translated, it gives CASSSEIRRTLGGYTF.

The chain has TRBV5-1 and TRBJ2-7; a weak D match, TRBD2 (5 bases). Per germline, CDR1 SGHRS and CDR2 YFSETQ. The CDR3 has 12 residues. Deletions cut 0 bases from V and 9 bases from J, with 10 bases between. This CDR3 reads CASSLERGGQYF. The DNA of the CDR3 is TGCGCCAGCAGCTTGGAACGTGGAGGGCAGTACTTC. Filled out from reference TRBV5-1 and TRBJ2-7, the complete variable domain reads KAGVTQTPRYLIKTRGQQVTLSCSPISGHRSVSWYQQTPGQGLQFLFEYFSETQRNKGNFPGRFSGRQFSNSRSEMNVSTLELGDSALYLCASSLERGGQYFGPGTRLTVT.

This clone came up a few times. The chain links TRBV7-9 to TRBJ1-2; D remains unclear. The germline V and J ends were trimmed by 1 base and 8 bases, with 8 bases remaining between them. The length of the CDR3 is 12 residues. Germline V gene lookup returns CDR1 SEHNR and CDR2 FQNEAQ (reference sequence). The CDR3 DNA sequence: TGTGCCAGCAGCTTAGGGAAGGAGGGCTACACCTTC. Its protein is CASSLGKEGYTF. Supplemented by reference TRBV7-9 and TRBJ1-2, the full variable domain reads DTGVSQNPRHKITKRGQNVTFRCDPISEHNRLYWYRQTLGQGPEFLTYFQNEAQLEKSRLLSDRFSAERPKGSFSTLEIQRTEQGDSAMYLCASSLGKEGYTFGSGTRLTVV.

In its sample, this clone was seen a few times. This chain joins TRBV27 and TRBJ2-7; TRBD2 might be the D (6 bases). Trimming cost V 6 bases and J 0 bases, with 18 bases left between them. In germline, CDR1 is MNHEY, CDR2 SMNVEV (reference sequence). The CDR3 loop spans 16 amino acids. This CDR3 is CASRTGDGGISYEQYF. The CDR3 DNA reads TGTGCCAGCAGAACGGGAGACGGTGGAATCTCCTACGAGCAGTACTTC.

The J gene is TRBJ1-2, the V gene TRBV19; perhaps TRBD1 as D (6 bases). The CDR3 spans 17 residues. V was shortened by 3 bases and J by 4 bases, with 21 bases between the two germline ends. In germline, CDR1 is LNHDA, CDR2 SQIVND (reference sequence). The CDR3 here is CASSMWGGAGVRYGYTF. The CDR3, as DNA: TGTGCCAGTAGTATGTGGGGGGGGGCCGGTGTGCGCTATGGCTACACCTTC.

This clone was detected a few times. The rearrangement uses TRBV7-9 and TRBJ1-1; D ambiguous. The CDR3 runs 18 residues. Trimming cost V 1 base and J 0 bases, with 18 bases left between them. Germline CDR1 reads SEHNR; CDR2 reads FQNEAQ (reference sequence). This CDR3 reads CASSLESRPRFMNTEAFF. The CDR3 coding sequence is TGTGCCAGCAGCTTAGAATCCAGGCCTCGTTTCATGAACACTGAAGCTTTCTTT.

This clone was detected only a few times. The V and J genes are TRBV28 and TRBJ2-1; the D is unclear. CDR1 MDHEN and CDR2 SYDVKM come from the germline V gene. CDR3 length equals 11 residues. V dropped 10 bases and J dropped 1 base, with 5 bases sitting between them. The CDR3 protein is CATQSYNEQFF. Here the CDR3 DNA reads TGTGCCACCCAATCCTACAATGAGCAGTTCTTC.

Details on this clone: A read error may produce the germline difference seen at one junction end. CDR3 nucleotide sequence: TGTGCCAGCAGTACCCTGAGGTGGGGGGCCACGGGAGGCTACCCCTTC. Its translation: CASSTLRWGATGGYPF. J is TRBJ1-2 and V is TRBV28, with D possibly being TRBD1 (6 bases). This CDR3 is 16 amino acids long. Germline V gene sequence: CDR1 MDHEN, CDR2 SYDVKM.

The CDR3 sequence: CASSLVSANTGELFF. The CDR3 nucleotides read TGTGCCAGCAGCTTAGTAAGCGCGAACACCGGGGAGCTGTTTTTT. The chain carries TRBV11-2 and TRBJ2-2; unclear D gene. CDR1 is SGHAT and CDR2 is FQNNGV in the germline V gene. The CDR3 sequence is 15 residues long. Trimming removed 1 base at V and 0 bases at J, with 6 bases between.

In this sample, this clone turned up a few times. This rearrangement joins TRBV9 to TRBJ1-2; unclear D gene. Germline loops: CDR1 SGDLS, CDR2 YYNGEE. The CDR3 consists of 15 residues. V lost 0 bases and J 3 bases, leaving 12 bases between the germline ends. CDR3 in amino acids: CASSVVQRNDYGYTF. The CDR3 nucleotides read TGTGCCAGCAGCGTAGTTCAGAGGAACGACTATGGCTACACCTTC.

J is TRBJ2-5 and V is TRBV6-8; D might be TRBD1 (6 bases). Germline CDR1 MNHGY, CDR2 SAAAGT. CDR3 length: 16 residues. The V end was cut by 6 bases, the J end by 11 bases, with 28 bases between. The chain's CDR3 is CASSQGPGQDLGWQYF. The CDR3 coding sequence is TGTGCCAGCAGCCAAGGACCGGGACAAGATTTGGGGTGGCAGTACTTC.

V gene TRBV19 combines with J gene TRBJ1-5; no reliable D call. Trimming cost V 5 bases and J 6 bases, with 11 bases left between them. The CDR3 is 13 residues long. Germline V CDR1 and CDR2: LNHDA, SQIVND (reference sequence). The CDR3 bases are TGTGCCAGTAGTTTCCAAGTGCGTCAGCCCCAGCATTTT. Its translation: CASSFQVRQPQHF.

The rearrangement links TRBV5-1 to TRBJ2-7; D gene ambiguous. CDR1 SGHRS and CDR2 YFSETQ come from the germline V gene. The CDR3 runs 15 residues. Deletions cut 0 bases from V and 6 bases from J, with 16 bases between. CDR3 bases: TGCGCCAGCAGCTTGGCCTCATCTCTGGGCTCCGAGCAGTACTTC. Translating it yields CASSLASSLGSEQYF.